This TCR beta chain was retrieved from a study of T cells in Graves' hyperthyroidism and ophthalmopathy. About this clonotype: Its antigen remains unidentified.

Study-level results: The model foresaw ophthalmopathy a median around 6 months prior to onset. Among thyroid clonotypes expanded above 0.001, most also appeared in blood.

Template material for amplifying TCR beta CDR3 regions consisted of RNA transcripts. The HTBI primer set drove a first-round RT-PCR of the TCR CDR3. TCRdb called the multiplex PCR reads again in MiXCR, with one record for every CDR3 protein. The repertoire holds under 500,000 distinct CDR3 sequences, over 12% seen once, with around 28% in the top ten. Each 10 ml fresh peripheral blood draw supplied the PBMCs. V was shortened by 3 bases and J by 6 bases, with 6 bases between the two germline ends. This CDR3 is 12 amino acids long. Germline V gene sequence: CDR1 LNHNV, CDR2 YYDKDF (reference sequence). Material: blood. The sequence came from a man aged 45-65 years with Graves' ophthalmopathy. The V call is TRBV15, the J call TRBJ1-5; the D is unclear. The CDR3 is CATSSVLQPQHF. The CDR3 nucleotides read TGTGCCACCAGCAGTGTGCTTCAGCCCCAGCATTTT.